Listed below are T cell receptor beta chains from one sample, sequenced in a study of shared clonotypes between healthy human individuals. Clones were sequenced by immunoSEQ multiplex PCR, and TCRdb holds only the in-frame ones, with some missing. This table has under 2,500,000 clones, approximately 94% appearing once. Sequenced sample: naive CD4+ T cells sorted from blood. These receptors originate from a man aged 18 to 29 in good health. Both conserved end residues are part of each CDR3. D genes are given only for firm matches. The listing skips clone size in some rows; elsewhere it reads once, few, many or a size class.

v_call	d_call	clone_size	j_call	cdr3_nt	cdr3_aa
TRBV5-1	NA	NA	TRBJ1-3	TGCGCCAGCAGCTTGGCTACGGGAGGAAACACCATATATTTT	CASSLATGGNTIYF
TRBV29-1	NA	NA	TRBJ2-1	TGCAGCGGCGGACAGGGAGGGCTTAACAATGAGCAGTTCTTC	CSGGQGGLNNEQFF
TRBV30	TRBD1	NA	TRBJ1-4	TGTGCCTGTCAGCGAAGGGGGCTCGGCCTAGCAACTAATGAAAAACTGTTTTTT	CACQRRGLGLATNEKLFF
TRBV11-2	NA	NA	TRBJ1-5	TGTGCCAGCAGCTTAGATTCCAGGTCGAGCAATCAGCCCCAGCATTTT	CASSLDSRSSNQPQHF
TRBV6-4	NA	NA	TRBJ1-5	TGTGCCAGCCTGGGAGATAGCAATCAGCCCCAGCATTTT	CASLGDSNQPQHF
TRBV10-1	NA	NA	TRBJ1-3	TGCGCCAGCAGTCAGGGACTTTTGTCCTCTGGAAACACCATATATTTT	CASSQGLLSSGNTIYF
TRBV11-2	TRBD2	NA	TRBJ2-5	TGTGCCAGCAGCTTGGGGGGGCAAGAGACCCAGTACTTC	CASSLGGQETQYF
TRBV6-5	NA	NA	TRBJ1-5	TGTGCCAGCAGTTCAGGGATCGGCAATCAGCCCCAGCATTTT	CASSSGIGNQPQHF
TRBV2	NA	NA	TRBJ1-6	TGTGCCAGCAGTGCGACGGTCTCCTATAATTCACCCCTCCACTTT	CASSATVSYNSPLHF
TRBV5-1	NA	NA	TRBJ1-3	TGCGCCAGCAGCTTGGAGGGCGGCTCTGGAAACACCATATATTTT	CASSLEGGSGNTIYF
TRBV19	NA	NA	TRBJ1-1	TGTGCCAGTAGGCAGATAGGGATTACGAACACTGAAGCTTTCTTT	CASRQIGITNTEAFF
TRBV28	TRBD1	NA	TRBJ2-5	TGTGCCAGCAGTACGGACAGGAGCCCCGGGGAGACCCAGTACTTC	CASSTDRSPGETQYF
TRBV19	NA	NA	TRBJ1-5	TGTGCCAGTTCCATGGCTGGCGGGAATCAGCCCCAGCATTTT	CASSMAGGNQPQHF
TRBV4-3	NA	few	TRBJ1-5	TGCGCCAGCAGCCAAGATTGGGGCAATCAGCCCCAGCATTTT	CASSQDWGNQPQHF
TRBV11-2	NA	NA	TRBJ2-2	TGTGCCAGCAGCTTATCGCCGAACACCGGGGAGCTGTTTTTT	CASSLSPNTGELFF
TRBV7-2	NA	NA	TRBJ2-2	TGTGCCAGCAGCTTAGTACAGGGAATGAACACCGGGGAGCTGTTTTTT	CASSLVQGMNTGELFF
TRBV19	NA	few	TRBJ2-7	TGTGCCAGTAGTATAGCATCGCGGGAAGAGCAGTACTTC	CASSIASREEQYF
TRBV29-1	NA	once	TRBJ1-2	TGCAGCGTCGACAGGTCTTATGGCTACACCTTC	CSVDRSYGYTF
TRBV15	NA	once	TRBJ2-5	TGTGCCACCAGCAGATCTCTGGTCCCCCAAGAGACCCAGTACTTC	CATSRSLVPQETQYF
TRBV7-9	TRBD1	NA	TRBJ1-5	TGTGCCAGCAGCTCAGGACAGGGCGGGATAAGCAATCAGCCCCAGCATTTT	CASSSGQGGISNQPQHF